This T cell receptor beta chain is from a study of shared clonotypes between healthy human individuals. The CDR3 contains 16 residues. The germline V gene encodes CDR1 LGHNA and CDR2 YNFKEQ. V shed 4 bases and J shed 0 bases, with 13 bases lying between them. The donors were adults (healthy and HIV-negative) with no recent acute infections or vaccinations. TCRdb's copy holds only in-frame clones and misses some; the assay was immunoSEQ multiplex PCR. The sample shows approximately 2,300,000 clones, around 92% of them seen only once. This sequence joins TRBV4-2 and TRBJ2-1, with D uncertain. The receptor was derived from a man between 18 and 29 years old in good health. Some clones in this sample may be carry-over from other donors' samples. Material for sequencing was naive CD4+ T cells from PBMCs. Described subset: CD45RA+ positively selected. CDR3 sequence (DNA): TGTGCCAGCAGCCGGGAACCCGTGAGCTCCTACAATGAGCAGTTCTTC. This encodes CASSREPVSSYNEQFF.